This record concerns one T cell receptor beta chain sequence. There is no known antigen for this receptor. Per-nucleotide qualities are absent, and no much larger clonotype sits a single base away. The data were taken from a study of blood T cells in healthy people across ages (dated by TCRdb to 2015 to 2017). Looking at the study overall: In model experiments, roughly one uniquely barcoded TCR beta cDNA molecule per two T cells was captured by template switching. Age-related changes in TCR beta repertoire diversity were measured in the study by deep sequencing normalized with unique cDNA molecular identifiers. Donors were grouped into four age groups: young (average about 15 years), middle-aged (39), aged (around 60) and long-lived (approximately 78). Using the same blood draw, the study looked at two additional independent replicas of 1 million unique cDNA reads for two donors, one aged 18 to 30 and the other aged 80 or older. The paper as a whole reports these results and caveats: Estimates of total diversity based on one million sequenced T cells were considered lower bounds and underestimates. Because the CMV infection status of the donors was unknown, age-related changes in expanded clonotypes may potentially have been confounded. As age increased, observed TCR beta diversity per million T cells dropped in a roughly linear way, and a significant reduction was already evident by age about 40. Because profiling used bulk unsorted PBMCs, naive and antigen-experienced compartments could not be compared conclusively. Observed TCR beta diversity correlated strongly with the percentage of naive T cells measured by flow cytometry. The long-lived group showed more naive CD4+ T cells, fewer expanded clones and increased TCR diversity than the aged group, suggesting age selection.

The germline V gene supplies CDR1 MNHEY and CDR2 SVGEGT. The CDR3 starts with the cysteine, ends with the phenylalanine, and has 16 residues. CDR3 DNA is the only sequence kept; it has 48 bases, read in frame from the first base. V and J lose 4 bases and 1 base, and a span of 14 bases separates them. Donors were roughly 40 systemically healthy Caucasian individuals from Russia aged roughly 6 to 95 years. About 9.6 milliliters of peripheral blood were collected from each donor into EDTA-treated Vacutainer tubes. Ficoll-Paque density-gradient centrifugation was used to isolate PBMCs, with at least 6.5 million per sample. Total RNA was extracted from PBMCs with Trizol reagent, with at least 5 micrograms obtained per sample. For every donor, flow cytometry on a PBMC aliquot measured the percentage of naive CD45RAhigh/CD27high T cells. Preparation of the library involved 5' RACE. The instrument was an Illumina HiSeq 2500. A second PCR of about 7 to 12 cycles was run with a J-beta primer mix and a sample-barcoded 5' primer. A template-switch 5' adaptor carrying 12 random nucleotides introduced a unique molecular identifier onto each TCR beta cDNA molecule. At least 2.5 million CDR3-containing paired-end reads were obtained from each sample. First-strand cDNA was synthesized from all RNA with the Mint cDNA synthesis kit, primed by a TRBC-specific oligonucleotide. Following uracil-DNA glycosylase treatment, a first 18-cycle PCR with universal primers M1SS and BC2_uni_R was performed on all cDNA. In the original analysis: For normalization, 1 million high-quality reads, each with a distinct molecular identifier, were randomly selected from each sample. Instead of being binned into consensus sequences, reads that shared molecular identifiers were thrown out. MiTCR, with a Q25 quality threshold and the strictest error-elimination algorithm, was used for CDR3 identification, clonotype clustering and error correction. A nonparametric unseen species model with Euler transformation was used to estimate a lower bound on total TCR beta diversity. In-frame beta chains were kept once TCRdb had trimmed the public reads at Q25 with fastp and called clones with MiXCR. Here each entry gathers all rows of one CDR3 protein and keeps the most common genes and DNA. V and J calls and clone size were set by TCRdb, not the authors. A total of approximately 780,000 distinct CDR3 sequences appear in this sample, 25% to 30% of them only once. The ten largest clonotypes hold 2.5% to 3.5% of the sample.

Separately, the same data were catalogued under a study of T cells of mothers and their children. The second source states: Donors were nine systemically healthy Caucasian individuals: three mothers and their six children. cDNA synthesis used all of the extracted RNA, with approximately 1.4 ug of RNA in each 15 ul reaction. In the second PCR, the M1S primer introduced both the sample barcodes and 2-4 random nucleotides. More than 9.5 million TCR beta CDR3 reads were obtained from each mother, and approximately 3 million reads were obtained from each child. TCR recombination output is similarly shaped by thymic selection in related and unrelated pairs, with a minor effect exerted by inherited differences. Normalized repertoire overlap was always slightly but never significantly higher in related than unrelated mother-child pairs. With a sensitivity of around 97 clones per million clonotypes, no persistent microchimeric T cell clones were detected. In the study, deep NGS was used to compare the TCR beta repertoires of mothers and children, and features distinguishing related mother-child pairs from unrelated individuals were sought. Mothers averaged approximately 40 +/- 4 years of age and children averaged around 10 +/- 4 years. Libraries were sequenced on Illumina HiSeq 2000 with 100+100 nt paired-end reads after adapter ligation with NEBNext reagents. To prevent cross-contamination, the mother and child libraries were prepared a month apart and were sequenced in separate runs. For each donor, somewhere between about 450,000 and 2,200,000 distinct TCR beta clonotypes were identified. Naive TCR beta clonotypes were estimated from low-frequency clonotypes matched to each donor's FACS-determined naive share, without sorting.

The chain employs TRBV6-2 or TRBV6-3 and TRBJ2-4; the D segment cannot be called with confidence. This TCR was sampled from a boy aged 5-17 years in good health. The sequenced material came from blood. The bases read TGTGCCAGCAGTTTTTCTCGCAAAGGGGCCAAAAACATTCAGTACTTC. Its product reads: CASSFSRKGAKNIQYF.